The clone carrying this T cell receptor (beta chain) was seen more than once but under ten times. The germline V and J ends were trimmed by 5 bases and 4 bases, with 11 bases remaining between them. CDR3 size: 13 residues. Original methodology: Using reference gene primer amplification, nucleated cell counts were estimated. TCRdb's copy holds only in-frame clones and misses some; the assay was immunoSEQ multiplex PCR. V and J calls and clone size are given by that table; D and trimming were obtained from the DNA. This sample yields under 250,000 clones, of which 65% to 85% are seen a single time; 7.9% belongs to the top ten. The sample is drawn from a study of blood T cell repertoires in COVID-19. Study summary: Sites across the United States, Italy and Spain contributed samples from acute and convalescent COVID-19. The analysed material was cDNA or gDNA that came from T cells, B-cell-depleted T cells, or PBMCs.

Sequencing was performed on peripheral blood. V usage is TRBV12-3 or TRBV12-4 and J usage is TRBJ1-2; D not resolved. The clonotype comes from a woman of 80 years or more with acute or convalescent COVID-19. The CDR3 DNA follows: TGTGCCAGCAGTGAATCGGTGATCTATGGCTACACCTTC. This encodes CASSESVIYGYTF.